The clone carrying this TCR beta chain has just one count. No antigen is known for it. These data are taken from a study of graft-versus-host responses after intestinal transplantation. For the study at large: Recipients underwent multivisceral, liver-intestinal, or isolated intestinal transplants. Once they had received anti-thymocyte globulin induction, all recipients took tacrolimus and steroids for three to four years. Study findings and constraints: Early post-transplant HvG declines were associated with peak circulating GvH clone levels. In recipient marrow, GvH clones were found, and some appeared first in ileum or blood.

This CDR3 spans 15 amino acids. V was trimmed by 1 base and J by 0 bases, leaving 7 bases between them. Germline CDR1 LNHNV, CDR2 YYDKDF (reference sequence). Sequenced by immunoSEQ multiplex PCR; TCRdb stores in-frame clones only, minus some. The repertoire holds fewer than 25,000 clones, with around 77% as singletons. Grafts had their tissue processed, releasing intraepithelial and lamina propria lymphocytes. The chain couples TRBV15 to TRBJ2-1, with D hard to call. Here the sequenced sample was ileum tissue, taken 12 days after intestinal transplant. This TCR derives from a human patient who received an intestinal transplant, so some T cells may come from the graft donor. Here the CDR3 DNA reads TGTGCCACCAGCAGAGGCCTCGGCTCCTACAATGAGCAGTTCTTC. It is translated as CATSRGLGSYNEQFF.